Listed here are 9 T cell receptor beta chains from one sample, sequenced in a study of T cells in Graves' hyperthyroidism and ophthalmopathy. Researchers amplified the TCR beta CDR3 regions from RNA transcripts. First-round RT-PCR with HTBI primers amplified the TCR CDR3 region. TCRdb reanalysed the multiplex PCR reads using MiXCR and keeps one entry per CDR3 protein. There are a few hundred thousand distinct CDR3 sequences in the sample; around 16% occur only once, and approximately 7% lies in the top ten. The sample consisted of blood. All receptors come from a woman in her twenties or thirties with Graves' hyperthyroidism.

This clonotype was picked up a small number of times. The CDR3 here is CASSLEVYRNYGYTF. The CDR3 DNA sequence: TGTGCCAGCAGCTTAGAAGTGTACAGAAACTATGGCTACACCTTC. The chain has TRBV11-2 and TRBJ1-2; no firm D call. The CDR3 has 15 amino acids. The V gene lost 0 bases and the J gene lost 2 bases, with 10 bases spanning the gap. The germline V gene has CDR1 SGHAT and CDR2 FQNNGV.

As for this clonotype: With a much larger clone just one base away, this may be a read error. The chain couples TRBV5-5 to TRBJ1-2, with no clear D. This CDR3 region has 14 residues. Trimming stripped 8 bases from V and 4 bases from J, with 18 bases between. Germline-derived CDR1 and CDR2 are SGHKS and YYEKEE (reference sequence). CDR3: CASSLGVTSYGYTF. For the CDR3, the DNA is TGTGCCAGTTCTCTCGGGGTAACAAGCTATGGCTACACCTTC.

In this sample, this clonotype turned up a few times. This chain connects TRBV24-1 to TRBJ2-1; TRBD1 matches 8 bases. CDR3 length: 15 residues. V was clipped by 6 bases and J by 0 bases; unmatched bases: 3. Per germline, CDR1 KGHDR and CDR2 SFDVKD. The CDR3: CATSTGGISYNEQFF. The CDR3 nucleotides are TGTGCCACCAGTACAGGGGGTATCTCCTACAATGAGCAGTTCTTC.

The sample holds many counts of this clonotype. Here the CDR3 reads CSVCPTSLTDIQYF. The CDR3 nucleotides are TGCAGCGTTTGCCCGACTAGCTTGACAGACATTCAGTACTTC. The chain recombines TRBV29-1 with TRBJ2-4, with 7 bases fitting TRBD2. Germline CDR1 is SQVTM and CDR2 is ANQGSEA. This CDR3 comprises 14 residues. The V gene end was trimmed by 5 bases and the J gene end by 8 bases; junction bases not matched to a gene: 12. Supplemented by reference TRBV29-1 and TRBJ2-4, the full variable domain reads SAVISQKPSRDICQRGTSLTIQCQVDSQVTMMFWYRQQPGQSLTLIATANQGSEATYESGFVIDKFPISRPNLTFSTLTVSNMSPEDSSIYLCSVCPTSLTDIQYFGAGTRLSVL.

This chain joins TRBV25-1 and TRBJ1-4; no clear D. The CDR3 runs 13 residues. V gave up 4 bases and J gave up 8 bases, with 11 bases separating them. Per the germline V gene, CDR1 is MGHDK and CDR2 is SYGVNS. CDR3 bases: TGTGCCAGCAGTGTTCCATCGGAGGAAAAACTGTTTTTT. This sequence encodes CASSVPSEEKLFF.

The rearrangement links TRBV5-8 to TRBJ2-4; 7 positions match TRBD1. This CDR3 has 16 residues. The germline CDR1 and CDR2 sequences are SGHTS and YDEGEE. V lost 3 bases to trimming and J lost 6 bases; unmatched junction nucleotides: 12. This chain's CDR3 is CASSYDRVGSGNIQYF. CDR3 sequence (DNA): TGTGCCAGCAGCTATGACAGGGTTGGGTCGGGAAACATTCAGTACTTC.

J is TRBJ2-3 and V is TRBV10-1; 7 nucleotides match TRBD2. J lost 4 bases, V lost 0 bases, and 7 bases had no gene match. The V gene's germline CDR1 is WNHNN and CDR2 SYGVQD (reference sequence). The CDR3 has 16 residues. CDR3 DNA: TGCGCCAGCAGTGAGTCGATGGCGGGAGAGGCAGATACGCAGTATTTT. Translating gives CASSESMAGEADTQYF.

V and J are TRBV20-1 and TRBJ1-6, with D possibly TRBD1 on 6 matching bases. Trimming shortened V by 5 bases and J by 7 bases, and 21 bases separated the two germline ends. This CDR3 has 16 amino acids. Germline assignment: CDR1 DFQATT and CDR2 SNEGSKA (reference sequence). In DNA form, the CDR3 reads TGCAGTGCTCCTCCAAACTGGGGGGCGGAAAATTCACCCCTCCACTTT. Translation gives CSAPPNWGAENSPLHF.

The sample holds many counts of this clonotype. This chain uses TRBV5-1 with TRBJ2-7, with 9 positions matching TRBD1. Germline CDR1 reads SGHRS; CDR2 reads YFSETQ. CDR3 size: 15 residues. Losses at the gene ends were 5 bases for V and 0 bases for J; bases not matched to a gene: 6. The CDR3 nucleotides read TGCGCCAGCAGACGACAGGGGGGCTTCTCCTACGAGCAGTACTTC. Translation: CASRRQGGFSYEQYF.